This T cell receptor beta chain was captured in a study of blood T cell repertoires in COVID-19 (TCRdb year 2020). Looking at the study overall: The collaborator samples originated in the United States, Italy and Spain and spanned the acute and convalescent phases of COVID-19. The material from the prospective study consisted of cDNA or gDNA derived from T cells, B-cell-depleted T cells, or PBMCs. The dataset comprised deeply sampled blood TCRbeta repertoires from subjects exposed to, actively infected with, or recovered from COVID-19. A freely available public database, intended as a resource for researchers studying the immune response to SARS-CoV-2, is where the repertoires were released. Samples were obtained from the ongoing ImmuneRACE study (first 160 participants) and from 1,254 subjects provided by 6 global collaborators. A de-identified subject ID, COVID-19 status, age in years and sex were almost always included in the sample metadata. HLA class I and class II types, where available, came from metadata supplied by the sample provider rather than from assay-based typing.

TCRbeta CDR3 regions were amplified from genomic DNA by means of the immunoSEQ Assay, a bias-controlled multiplex PCR. The study's own analysis went as follows. The number of nucleated cells in each sample was estimated by amplification of reference gene primers within the assay. To quantify the absolute abundance of each unique TCRbeta CDR3 rearrangement, sequence reads were collapsed and filtered. For each sample, productive Simpson clonality was calculated by taking the square root of Simpson's diversity index across productive rearrangements. TCRdb carries this immuneACCESS record with in-frame sequences only. Its versions omit some clonotypes, under half of them owing to an unresolved V gene in the studies checked, with the rest unexplained. V, J and clone size were drawn from that table, and D and trimming were deduced from the DNA. The sample table shows roughly 8,600 clones, and less than 85% are seen once. The ten largest clones take up about 17% of the sample.

Study-wide findings and limitations: The quantity of clinical and demographic metadata differed by source and by participant and was supplied without curation.

The collaborating institutions used their own protocols to collect whole blood in K2EDTA tubes. Collaborator samples were shipped for TCRbeta analysis as frozen whole blood, isolated PBMCs, or DNA extracted from either sample type. Notes on this clone: The antigen it binds to is not known. No much larger clonotype is one base removed from it; base qualities were not supplied.

From the cysteine up to the phenylalanine, the CDR3 has a length of 13 residues. CDR3 DNA is the only sequence kept; it has 39 bases, read in frame from the first base. The trim is 2 bases for V and 3 bases for J, with a gap of 8 bases between the germline ends. The sequence was obtained from a human donor with active COVID-19. The donor label of this sample is uncertain. The chain employs TRBV12-3 or TRBV12-4 and TRBJ2-7; the D gene is unclear. Sequences were obtained from peripheral blood. The DNA reads TGTGCCAGCAGTTTACACGGGTACTACGAGCAGTACTTC. It encodes CASSLHGYYEQYF.